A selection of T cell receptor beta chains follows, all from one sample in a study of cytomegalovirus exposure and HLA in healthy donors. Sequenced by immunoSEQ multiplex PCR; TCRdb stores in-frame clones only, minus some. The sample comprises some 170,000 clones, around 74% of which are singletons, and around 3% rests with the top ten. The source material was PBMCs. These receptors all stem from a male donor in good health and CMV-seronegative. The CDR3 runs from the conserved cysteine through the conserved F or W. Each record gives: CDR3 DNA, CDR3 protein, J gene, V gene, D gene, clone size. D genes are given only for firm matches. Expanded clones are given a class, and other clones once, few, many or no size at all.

DNA: TGTGCCAGCAGCCGCCGGGACAGGGCCTACGAGCAGTACTTC
CDR3: CASSRRDRAYEQYF
J: TRBJ2-7
V: TRBV7-9
D: TRBD1
size: -

DNA: TGTGCCAGCGGCGGGGGGAGCTCCTACGAGCAGTACTTC
CDR3: CASGGGSSYEQYF
J: TRBJ2-7
V: TRBV28
D: TRBD2
size: -

DNA: TGTGCCAGCAGTTCGACAGGGGACTACGAGCAGTACTTC
CDR3: CASSSTGDYEQYF
J: TRBJ2-7
V: TRBV28
D: TRBD1
size: -

DNA: TGTGCCTGGAGTACAAGGCCTTGGGGGGACAATGAGCAGTTCTTC
CDR3: CAWSTRPWGDNEQFF
J: TRBJ2-1
V: TRBV30
D: -
size: once

DNA: TGTGCCAGCTCACCACCCTCAGTCCTCTCCACTGAAGCTTTCTTT
CDR3: CASSPPSVLSTEAFF
J: TRBJ1-1
V: TRBV18
D: -
size: few

DNA: TGTGCCAGCAGTGAAGAACAGGCAACTAATGAAAAACTGTTTTTT
CDR3: CASSEEQATNEKLFF
J: TRBJ1-4
V: TRBV6-1
D: -
size: -

DNA: TGTGCCAGCAGTGACCGTCCCGGGGGGGACGAGCAGTACTTC
CDR3: CASSDRPGGDEQYF
J: TRBJ2-7
V: TRBV6-4
D: TRBD2
size: -

DNA: TGTGCCAGCGGGGGGGACTCCTGGAACACAGATACGCAGTATTTT
CDR3: CASGGDSWNTDTQYF
J: TRBJ2-3
V: TRBV2
D: TRBD2
size: -

DNA: TGTGCCAGCAGTCCGGGAGGGGAATTCAATCAGCCCCAGCATTTT
CDR3: CASSPGGEFNQPQHF
J: TRBJ1-5
V: TRBV28
D: -
size: -

DNA: TGTGCCAGCAGCGTACAGGGCAATCAGCCCCAGCATTTT
CDR3: CASSVQGNQPQHF
J: TRBJ1-5
V: TRBV7-9
D: -
size: -

DNA: TGTGCCAGCAGCTTAGGGAGCAGAGCGAACACCGGGGAGCTGTTTTTT
CDR3: CASSLGSRANTGELFF
J: TRBJ2-2
V: TRBV11-2
D: -
size: few

DNA: TGTGCCAGCAGCCTTCGACAGGGCGGCAATCAGCCCCAGCATTTT
CDR3: CASSLRQGGNQPQHF
J: TRBJ1-5
V: TRBV7-2
D: TRBD1
size: -

DNA: TGTGCCAGCAGTGCACGGGGGGGAAGCTACGAGCAGTACTTC
CDR3: CASSARGGSYEQYF
J: TRBJ2-7
V: TRBV6-5
D: TRBD2
size: -